This T cell receptor beta chain was sequenced for a study of shared clonotypes between healthy human individuals. Points on this clone: Its target is not known.

Some clones are missing from TCRdb's copy, which holds only in-frame ones; the method was immunoSEQ multiplex PCR. Counted here are about 2.2 million clones, approximately 94% occurring once; the ten biggest clones make up 1.5% to 2%. Findings and limits, study-wide: Generation of non-shared clonotypes was less probable than generation of clonotypes shared by all four donors. Large sequencing depth failed to make sorted-subset sequencing complete, rarefaction showed.

Naivety among CD8 cells was defined by CD45RO negativity and positive CCR7 selection, thereby excluding terminally differentiated effector memory CD45RA+ cells. In germline, CDR1 is SGDLS, CDR2 YYNGEE. The CDR3 is made up of 14 amino acids. V was cut by 0 bases and J by 6 bases, with 11 bases left in between. The sequenced material came from naive CD8+ T cells from PBMCs. The chain combines TRBV9 with TRBJ2-3, with a possible D match to TRBD2 (5 bases). The clonotype comes from a young man in good health. Some clones in this sample may be carry-over from other donors' samples. The CDR3 protein is CASSVGTSADTQYF. CDR3 nucleotide sequence: TGTGCCAGCAGCGTAGGTACTAGTGCGGATACGCAGTATTTT. The full variable domain, with the rest looked up from reference TRBV9 and TRBJ2-3, is DSGVTQTPKHLITATGQRVTLRCSPRSGDLSVYWYQQSLDQGLQFLIQYYNGEERAKGNILERFSAQQFPDLHSELNLSSLELGDSALYFCASSVGTSADTQYFGPGTRLTVL.